This TCR beta chain was obtained from a study of cytomegalovirus exposure and HLA in healthy donors. Turning to the study itself: Previous work identified roughly 120 million unique TCR beta sequences from roughly 170 million T cells. There were 350 to 400 genotyped donors. Of these, roughly 82% fell in the genetic ancestry cluster associated with self-reported Caucasian donors.

With respect to this clone: Its cognate antigen is unknown.

Study-wide results and caveats: A previous analysis found most TCR beta V segments productive roughly 90% or roughly 30% of the time.

With 60 Vbeta and 13 Jbeta primers, the PCR was carried out. The method was immunoSEQ multiplex PCR; TCRdb's version includes in-frame clones alone and lacks a portion of them. The sample includes some 130,000 clones, 70% to 85% of them seen just once. CDR3 length equals 14 residues. The ends were cut back, 5 bases at V and 4 bases at J, with 11 bases in the middle. Germline V CDR1 and CDR2: MRHNA, SNTAGT. This rearrangement joins TRBV6-4 to TRBJ2-2; a possible D gene is TRBD2 (6 bases). The sequencing input was PBMCs. The TCR originated in a boy between 2 and 10 years old in good health and CMV-seronegative. CDR3 sequence reads: CASSQDGSTGELFF. In DNA form, the CDR3 reads TGTGCCAGCAGTCAAGACGGGAGCACCGGGGAGCTGTTTTTT.